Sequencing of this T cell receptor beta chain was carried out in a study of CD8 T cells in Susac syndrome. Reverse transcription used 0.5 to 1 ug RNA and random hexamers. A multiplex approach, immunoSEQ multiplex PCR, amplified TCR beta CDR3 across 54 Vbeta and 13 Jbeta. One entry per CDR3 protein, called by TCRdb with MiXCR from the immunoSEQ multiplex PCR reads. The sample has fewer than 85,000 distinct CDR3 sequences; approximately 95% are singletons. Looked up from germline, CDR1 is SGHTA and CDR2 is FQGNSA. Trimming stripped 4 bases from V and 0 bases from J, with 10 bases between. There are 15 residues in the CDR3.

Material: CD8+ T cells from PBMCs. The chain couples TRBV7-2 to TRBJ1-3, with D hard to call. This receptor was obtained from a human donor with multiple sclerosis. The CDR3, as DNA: TGTGCCAGCAGCTCAGGCAGCCTCTCTGGAAACACCATATATTTT. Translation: CASSSGSLSGNTIYF. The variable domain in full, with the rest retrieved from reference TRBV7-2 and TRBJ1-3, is GAGVSQSPSNKVTEKGKDVELRCDPISGHTALYWYRQSLGQGLEFLIYFQGNSAPDKSGLPSDRFSAERTGGSVSTLTIQRTQQEDSAVYLCASSSGSLSGNTIYFGEGSWLTVV.